This is a list of T cell receptor beta chains from one sample in a study of cytomegalovirus exposure and HLA in healthy donors. Some clones are missing from TCRdb's copy, which holds only in-frame ones; the method was immunoSEQ multiplex PCR. This sample has about 200,000 clones, with approximately 78% found just once. Sequencing used PBMCs. These receptors all stem from a woman aged 40-49 years in good health and CMV-seronegative. CDR3s include the opening cysteine and the closing phenylalanine or tryptophan. D genes are given only for firm matches. Only part of the rows carry a size: once, few, many, or a class if the clone is expanded.

.	TRBD2	TRBJ2-5	TRBV19	CASSIDRLAGKETQYF	TGTGCCAGTAGTATAGACCGACTAGCGGGAAAGGAGACCCAGTACTTC
.	.	TRBJ2-1	TRBV10-1	CASSESQGNEQFF	TGCGCCAGCAGTGAGTCGCAGGGCAATGAGCAGTTCTTC
once	.	TRBJ1-2	TRBV19	CASRDSYGYTF	TGTGCCAGTAGGGACAGCTATGGCTACACCTTC
.	TRBD2	TRBJ2-7	TRBV10-1	CASSVASGAPYEQYF	TGCGCCAGCAGTGTGGCTAGCGGGGCCCCCTACGAGCAGTACTTC
.	.	TRBJ2-3	TRBV10-1	CASSEWAGSNTQYF	TGCGCCAGCAGTGAGTGGGCAGGCTCGAATACGCAGTATTTT
.	.	TRBJ2-7	TRBV6-5	CASSLTPGHPGEQYF	TGTGCCAGCAGTTTGACGCCGGGACACCCGGGGGAGCAGTACTTC
.	.	TRBJ2-4	TRBV6-5	CASTNGGGGNIQYF	TGTGCCAGCACCAATGGAGGGGGCGGAAACATTCAGTACTTC
.	.	TRBJ2-7	TRBV27	CASSSHGLAAAYEQYF	TGTGCCAGCAGTTCCCACGGGCTAGCCGCCGCCTACGAGCAGTACTTC
.	TRBD1	TRBJ1-5	TRBV27	CASRLEGQGASTQHF	TGTGCCAGCAGATTAGAGGGACAGGGGGCATCGACCCAGCATTTT
.	TRBD2	TRBJ2-5	TRBV5-1	CASTRGLAGETQYF	TGCGCCAGCACCCGCGGGCTAGCGGGGGAGACCCAGTACTTC
once	.	TRBJ2-7	TRBV7-8	CASRLRWAYEQYF	TGTGCCAGCAGGTTGAGGTGGGCCTACGAGCAGTACTTC
.	TRBD1	TRBJ2-2	TRBV7-3	CASSFRDSANTGELFF	TGTGCCAGCAGCTTTAGGGACAGCGCGAACACCGGGGAGCTGTTTTTT
few	TRBD2	TRBJ2-2	TRBV5-4	CASSLPTSGHTGELFF	TGTGCCAGCAGCTTGCCCACTAGCGGGCACACCGGGGAGCTGTTTTTT
few	.	TRBJ1-2	TRBV9	CASSDGWITTKTPFYGYTF	TGTGCCAGCAGCGACGGGTGGATTACAACCAAGACTCCCTTCTATGGCTACACCTTC
medium-sized	.	TRBJ1-1	TRBV13	CASTLGGTGMREAFF	TGTGCCAGCACACTCGGGGGAACAGGAATGCGAGAAGCTTTCTTT
once	.	TRBJ1-1	TRBV21-1	CASSKNWMEQGKLNTEAFF	TGTGCCAGCAGCAAGAATTGGATGGAGCAGGGGAAATTGAACACTGAAGCTTTCTTT
few	.	TRBJ2-3	TRBV13	CASSTRQDSTDTQYF	TGTGCCAGCAGCACCAGACAGGACAGCACAGATACGCAGTATTTT
.	.	TRBJ2-7	TRBV21-1	CASSPKPADEQYF	TGTGCCAGCAGCCCGAAACCAGCGGACGAGCAGTACTTC
.	.	TRBJ1-3	TRBV7-9	CASSYSGSGNTIYF	TGTGCCAGCAGCTACTCGGGCTCTGGAAACACCATATATTTT
.	TRBD1	TRBJ2-7	TRBV19	CASRGQETYEQYF	TGTGCCAGTAGGGGACAGGAGACCTACGAGCAGTACTTC
.	TRBD1	TRBJ1-3	TRBV4-1	CASSQIQGMRGNTIYF	TGCGCCAGCAGCCAAATACAGGGGATGCGTGGAAACACCATATATTTT
.	.	TRBJ1-4	TRBV30	CAWSTQQEINEKLFF	TGTGCCTGGAGTACCCAACAGGAGATTAATGAAAAACTGTTTTTT
once	.	TRBJ1-1	TRBV19	CASSIVPGYIDSAFF	TGTGCCAGTAGTATAGTCCCAGGGTACATCGATTCCGCTTTCTTT